These 14 T cell receptor beta chains share one sample of origin, sequenced in a study of cytomegalovirus exposure and HLA in healthy donors. The PCR contained 60 Vbeta and 13 Jbeta primers. The data were produced by immunoSEQ multiplex PCR, yet TCRdb's version contains in-frame clones alone and is incomplete. The sample has roughly 180,000 clones; approximately 9.5% are singletons. The specimen was PBMCs. These receptors all come from a woman aged 30 to 39 in good health and CMV-seropositive.

This clone was observed a few times. V usage is TRBV4-2 and J usage is TRBJ1-1; 8 nucleotides align to TRBD1. CDR3 length equals 15 residues. V dropped 3 bases and J dropped 1; count of bases not matched to a gene: 4. Germline CDR1 reads LGHNA; CDR2 reads YNFKEQ. The CDR3 bases are TGTGCCAGCAGCCACCCACAGGGGGGGAACACTGAAGCTTTCTTT. Translating gives CASSHPQGGNTEAFF.

This clone turned up a few times. This sequence joins TRBV5-4 and TRBJ2-7; 11 bases are shared with TRBD2. CDR1 and CDR2 (germline): SGHNT, YYREEE (reference sequence). The CDR3 consists of 14 residues. Losses at the gene ends were 6 bases for V and 3 bases for J; bases not matched to a gene: 5. The CDR3, as DNA: TGTGCCAGCACCTGGGGGACTAGCGGCTACGAGCAGTACTTC. It specifies CASTWGTSGYEQYF.

The chain has TRBV5-1 and TRBJ2-1, with TRBD2 matching over 10 bases. Germline trimming cut 5 bases from V and 7 bases from J; bases unmatched to any gene: 9. The germline CDR1 and CDR2 sequences are SGHRS and YFSETQ. CDR3 length equals 15 residues. The CDR3 bases are TGCGCCAGCAGTTTTCGGGGACTAGCGCAAAATGAGCAGTTCTTC. Translating it yields CASSFRGLAQNEQFF.

The J gene is TRBJ2-3, the V gene TRBV4-1, with TRBD1 as a possible D gene (6 bases). V lost 5 bases to trimming and J lost 4 bases, with 10 bases between them. The CDR3 consists of 13 residues. Germline CDR1 and CDR2: MGHRA and YSYEKL. CDR3 in amino acids: CASSSRTADTQYF. CDR3 DNA: TGCGCCAGCAGCTCCCGGACAGCAGATACGCAGTATTTT.

This clone was observed a few times. The rearrangement joins TRBV27 to TRBJ1-2; 9 positions agree with TRBD1. CDR3 length: 16 residues. V lost 3 bases to trimming and J lost 7 bases; unmatched junction nucleotides: 12. Germline CDR1 MNHEY, CDR2 SMNVEV (reference sequence). CDR3 nucleotide sequence: TGTGCCAGCAGTTTCTGGGGACAGGGACCTATGGCTGGCTACACCTTC. It specifies CASSFWGQGPMAGYTF.

The genes are TRBV7-2 and TRBJ2-3; 7 bases match TRBD2. In germline, CDR1 is SGHTA, CDR2 FQGNSA. This CDR3 spans 14 amino acids. The V segment lost 3 bases and the J segment 5 bases; nucleotides outside the gene matches: 5. This CDR3 is CASSFGLEGDTQYF. DNA of the CDR3: TGTGCCAGCAGCTTCGGACTAGAGGGAGATACGCAGTATTTT.

This clone showed up just a few times. The chain is built from TRBV5-1 and TRBJ2-5, with D tentatively TRBD2 (6 bases). With the DNA end fitting TRBJ2-7 better, the J assignment may be wrong. CDR1 is SGHRS and CDR2 is YFSETQ in the germline V gene. The CDR3 is made up of 14 amino acids. The CDR3 bases are TGCGCCAGCAGCTTTAGCGGTAACTCCTACGAGCAGTACTTC. Protein: CASSFSGNSYEQYF.

In its sample, this clone was seen a few times. The J gene is TRBJ2-2, the V gene TRBV4-2; TRBD2 agrees at 12 bases. Germline values: CDR1 LGHNA, CDR2 YNFKEQ. The CDR3 length is 16 residues. J was trimmed by 6 bases and V by 4 bases; bases with no gene match: 6. The CDR3 nucleotides are TGTGCCAGCAGCCCGCCCGGGACTAGCGGGCCCGGGGAGCTGTTTTTT. It yields the protein CASSPPGTSGPGELFF.

This clone was counted between two and nine times. The chain joins TRBV9 to TRBJ1-2; D is possibly TRBD1 (6 bases). The germline CDR1 and CDR2 sequences are SGDLS and YYNGEE. The length of the CDR3 is 16 residues. The V and J ends lost 3 bases and 5 bases respectively, with 20 bases between them. In DNA form, the CDR3 reads TGTGCCAGCAGCGCCTCAAGCTTCCGTACAGGGTATGGCTACACCTTC. Amino acids: CASSASSFRTGYGYTF.

The chain combines TRBV18 with TRBJ1-2; possibly TRBD1 for D (5 bases). V lost 0 bases and J lost 0, with 8 bases in between. Per the germline V gene, CDR1 is KGHSH and CDR2 is LQKENI. The CDR3 sequence is 15 residues long. The DNA for the CDR3 is TGTGCCAGCTCACCACCAGGGGCATCTAACTATGGCTACACCTTC. The encoded protein is CASSPPGASNYGYTF.

The rearrangement uses TRBV5-1 and TRBJ2-3; 8 bases match TRBD1. V shed 0 bases, J shed 2 bases, and the junction held 8 bases outside the gene matches. CDR1 is SGHRS and CDR2 is YFSETQ in the germline V gene. CDR3 length equals 17 residues. DNA for the CDR3: TGCGCCAGCAGCTTGGGCAGGGGGCGGGCCTACACAGATACGCAGTATTTT. Its protein is CASSLGRGRAYTDTQYF.

This clone occurred a few times. This sequence joins TRBV6-6 and TRBJ1-3; D is undetermined. Germline V lookup: CDR1 MNHNY, CDR2 SVGAGI (reference sequence). Deletions cut 1 base from V and 0 bases from J, with 7 bases between. CDR3 length: 15 residues. The CDR3 DNA reads as TGTGCCAGCAGTTACTTTTCAGTCTCTGGAAACACCATATATTTT. Encoded protein: CASSYFSVSGNTIYF.

There are a few counts of this clone. The chain couples TRBV9 to TRBJ1-1; tentatively, D is TRBD1 (5 bases). Trimming cost V 0 bases and J 8 bases, with 11 bases left between them. The CDR3 is 13 residues long. Germline assignment: CDR1 SGDLS and CDR2 YYNGEE. CDR3 protein: CASSVGGGIEAFF. The CDR3 nucleotides read TGTGCCAGCAGCGTAGGGGGGGGTATCGAAGCTTTCTTT.

The sample holds a few counts of this clone. The rearrangement joins TRBV7-9 to TRBJ2-7, with D perhaps TRBD2 (6 bases). V lost 4 bases and J lost 2, with 12 bases in between. Germline values: CDR1 SEHNR, CDR2 FQNEAQ (reference sequence). The CDR3 sequence is 14 residues long. The CDR3 DNA reads TGTGCCAGCAGCTGGGGGGTTTTTCCCTACGAGCAGTACTTC. Residues: CASSWGVFPYEQYF. Filled out from reference TRBV7-9 and TRBJ2-7, the complete variable domain reads DTGVSQNPRHKITKRGQNVTFRCDPISEHNRLYWYRQTLGQGPEFLTYFQNEAQLEKSRLLSDRFSAERPKGSFSTLEIQRTEQGDSAMYLCASSWGVFPYEQYFGPGTRLTVT.